This TCR beta chain was profiled in a study of cytomegalovirus exposure and HLA in healthy donors. As for the study in general: The approximately 690 first-cohort repertoires and the approximately 110 validation repertoires shared the same platform, a later analysis reported. Findings of the study overall: Through in vitro validation, a few CMV-associated chains were shown to be specific for CMV antigens. The study recorded more than 150 TCR beta chains that were cytomegalovirus-associated.

This CDR3 is 17 amino acids long. Germline V CDR1 and CDR2: MDHEN, SYDVKM. Trimming left V 5 bases short and J 0 bases short, with 17 bases between. Only in-frame clones appear in the TCRdb table, and some are missing; sequencing was by immunoSEQ multiplex PCR. The table has fewer than 250,000 clones, 75% to 90% seen once. As to this clone: Its matching antigen is unknown.

The receptor comes from a woman under 30 in good health and CMV-seronegative. This sequence joins TRBV28 and TRBJ2-4; no reliable D call. The sequenced material came from PBMCs. The CDR3: CASSTPTRGLAKNIQYF. In nucleotides, the CDR3 is TGTGCCAGCAGTACCCCAACGCGTGGTTTAGCCAAAAACATTCAGTACTTC.